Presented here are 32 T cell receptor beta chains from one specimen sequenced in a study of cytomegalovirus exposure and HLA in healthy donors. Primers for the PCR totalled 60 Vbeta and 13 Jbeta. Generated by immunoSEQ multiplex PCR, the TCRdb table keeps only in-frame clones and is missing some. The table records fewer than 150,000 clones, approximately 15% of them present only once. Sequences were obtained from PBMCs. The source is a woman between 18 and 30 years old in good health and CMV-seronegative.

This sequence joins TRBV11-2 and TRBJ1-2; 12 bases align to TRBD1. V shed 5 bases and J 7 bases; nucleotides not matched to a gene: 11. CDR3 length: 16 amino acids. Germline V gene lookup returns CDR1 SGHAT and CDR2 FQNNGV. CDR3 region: CASSPNPGQGASGYTF. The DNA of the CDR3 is TGTGCCAGCAGCCCAAATCCGGGACAGGGGGCCAGTGGCTACACCTTC.

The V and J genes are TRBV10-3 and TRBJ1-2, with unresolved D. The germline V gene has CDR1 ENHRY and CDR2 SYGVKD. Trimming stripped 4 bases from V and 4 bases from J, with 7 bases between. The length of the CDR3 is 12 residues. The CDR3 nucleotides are TGTGCCATCAGTGGTCAGTCCTATGGCTACACCTTC. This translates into CAISGQSYGYTF.

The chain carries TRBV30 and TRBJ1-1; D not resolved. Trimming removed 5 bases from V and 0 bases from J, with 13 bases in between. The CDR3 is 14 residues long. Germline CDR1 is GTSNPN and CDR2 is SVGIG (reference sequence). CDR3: CAWGPSGLNTEAFF. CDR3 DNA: TGTGCCTGGGGACCGAGCGGGCTGAACACTGAAGCTTTCTTT.

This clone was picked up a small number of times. CDR3 residues: CASKLSGAPEQYF. Here the CDR3 DNA reads TGTGCCAGTAAATTATCAGGGGCTCCCGAGCAGTACTTC. V gene TRBV19 combines with J gene TRBJ2-7; possibly TRBD1 for D (6 bases). CDR3 size: 13 residues. The V end lost 7 bases, the J end lost 6 bases, and 16 bases lay between the germline ends. CDR1 is LNHDA and CDR2 is SQIVND in the germline V gene (reference sequence).

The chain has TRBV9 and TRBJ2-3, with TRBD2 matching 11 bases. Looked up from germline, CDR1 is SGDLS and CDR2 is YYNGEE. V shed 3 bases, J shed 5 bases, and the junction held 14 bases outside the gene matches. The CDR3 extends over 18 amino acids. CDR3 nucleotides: TGTGCCAGCAGCGAGACCACTAGTAGTAGCGGGAGGGTAGATACGCAGTATTTT. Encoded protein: CASSETTSSSGRVDTQYF.

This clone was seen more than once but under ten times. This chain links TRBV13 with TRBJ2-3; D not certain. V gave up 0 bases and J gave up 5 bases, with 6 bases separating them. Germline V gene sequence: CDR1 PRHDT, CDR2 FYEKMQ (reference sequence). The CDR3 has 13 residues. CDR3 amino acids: CASSLGPGDTQYF. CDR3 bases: TGTGCCAGCAGCTTAGGCCCGGGAGATACGCAGTATTTT.

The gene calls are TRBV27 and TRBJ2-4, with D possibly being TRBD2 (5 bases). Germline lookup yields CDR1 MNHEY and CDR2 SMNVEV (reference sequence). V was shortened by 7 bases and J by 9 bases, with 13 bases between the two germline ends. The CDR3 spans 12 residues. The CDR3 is CASNTPEGIQYF. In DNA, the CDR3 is TGTGCCAGCAATACCCCCGAGGGCATTCAGTACTTC.

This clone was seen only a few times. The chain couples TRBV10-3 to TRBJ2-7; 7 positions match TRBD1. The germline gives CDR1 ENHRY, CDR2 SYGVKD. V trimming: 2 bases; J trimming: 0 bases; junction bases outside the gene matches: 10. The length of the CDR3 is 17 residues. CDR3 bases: TGTGCCATCAGTGAGCTACGAAATCGGGACAGCTCCTACGAGCAGTACTTC. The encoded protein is CAISELRNRDSSYEQYF.

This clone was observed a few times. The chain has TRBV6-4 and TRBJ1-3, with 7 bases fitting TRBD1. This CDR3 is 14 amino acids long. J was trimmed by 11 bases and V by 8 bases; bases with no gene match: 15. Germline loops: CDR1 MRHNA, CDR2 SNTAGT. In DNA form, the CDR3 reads TGTGCCAGCCAGGGGGGCCCTCCGCAAAAAGCCATATATTTT. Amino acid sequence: CASQGGPPQKAIYF.

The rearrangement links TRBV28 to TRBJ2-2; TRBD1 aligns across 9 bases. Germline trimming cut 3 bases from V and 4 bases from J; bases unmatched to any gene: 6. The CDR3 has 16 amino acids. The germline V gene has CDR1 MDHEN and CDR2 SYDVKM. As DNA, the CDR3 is TGTGCCAGCAGTTTTGGGACAGGGATCAGCACCGGGGAGCTGTTTTTT. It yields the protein CASSFGTGISTGELFF.

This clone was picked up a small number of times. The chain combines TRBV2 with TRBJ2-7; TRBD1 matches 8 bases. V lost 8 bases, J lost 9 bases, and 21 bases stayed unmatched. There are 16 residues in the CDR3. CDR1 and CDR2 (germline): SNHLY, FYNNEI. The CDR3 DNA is TGTGCCAGCGGGCCCTTGGGGGGACAGGAATTTGTCGGGCAGTACTTC. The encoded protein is CASGPLGGQEFVGQYF. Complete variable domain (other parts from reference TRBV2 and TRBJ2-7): EPEVTQTPSHQVTQMGQEVILRCVPISNHLYFYWYRQILGQKVEFLVSFYNNEISEKSEIFDDQFSVERPDGSNFTLKIRSTKLEDSAMYFCASGPLGGQEFVGQYFGPGTRLTVT.

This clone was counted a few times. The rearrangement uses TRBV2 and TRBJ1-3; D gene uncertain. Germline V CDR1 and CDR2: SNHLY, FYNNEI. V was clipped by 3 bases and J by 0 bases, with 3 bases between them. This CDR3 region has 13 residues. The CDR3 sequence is CASSDNSGNTIYF. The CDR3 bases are TGTGCCAGCAGTGACAACTCTGGAAACACCATATATTTT.

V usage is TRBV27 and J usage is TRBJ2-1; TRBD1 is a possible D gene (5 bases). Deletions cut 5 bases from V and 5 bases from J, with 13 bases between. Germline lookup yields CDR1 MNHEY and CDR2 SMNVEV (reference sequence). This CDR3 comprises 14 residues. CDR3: CASSPRTTDNEQFF. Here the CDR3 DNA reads TGTGCCAGCAGTCCGCGGACAACAGACAATGAGCAGTTCTTC.

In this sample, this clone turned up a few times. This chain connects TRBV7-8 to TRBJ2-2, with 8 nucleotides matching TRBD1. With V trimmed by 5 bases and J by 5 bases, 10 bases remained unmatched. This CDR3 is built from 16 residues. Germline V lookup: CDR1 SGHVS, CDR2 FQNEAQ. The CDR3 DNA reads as TGTGCCAGCAGCCCCAGACAGGGGTTCGGTACCGGGGAGCTGTTTTTT. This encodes CASSPRQGFGTGELFF.

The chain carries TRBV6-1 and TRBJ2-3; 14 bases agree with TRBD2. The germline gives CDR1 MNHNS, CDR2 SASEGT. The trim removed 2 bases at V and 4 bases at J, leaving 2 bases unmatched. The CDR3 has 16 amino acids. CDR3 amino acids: CASSERLAGGPDTQYF. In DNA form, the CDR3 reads TGTGCCAGCAGTGAAAGACTAGCGGGGGGGCCAGATACGCAGTATTTT.

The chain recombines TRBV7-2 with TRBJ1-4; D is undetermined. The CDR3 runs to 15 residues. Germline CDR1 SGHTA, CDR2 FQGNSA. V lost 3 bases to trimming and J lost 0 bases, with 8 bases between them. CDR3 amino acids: CASSLLAATNEKLFF. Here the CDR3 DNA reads TGTGCCAGCAGCTTGCTGGCAGCAACTAATGAAAAACTGTTTTTT.

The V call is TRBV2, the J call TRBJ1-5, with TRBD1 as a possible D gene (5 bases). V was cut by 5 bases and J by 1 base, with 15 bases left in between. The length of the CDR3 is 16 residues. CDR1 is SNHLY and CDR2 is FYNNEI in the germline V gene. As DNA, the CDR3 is TGTGCCAGCAGTTTAAGCCAGGGAGGCAGCAATCAGCCCCAGCATTTT. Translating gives CASSLSQGGSNQPQHF.

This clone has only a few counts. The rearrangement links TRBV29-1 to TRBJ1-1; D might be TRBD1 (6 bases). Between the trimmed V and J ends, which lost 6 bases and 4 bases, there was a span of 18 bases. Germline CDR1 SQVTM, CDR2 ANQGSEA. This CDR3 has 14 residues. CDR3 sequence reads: CSVPTGGRGTEAFF. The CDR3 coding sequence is TGCAGCGTGCCAACGGGGGGCCGGGGCACTGAAGCTTTCTTT.

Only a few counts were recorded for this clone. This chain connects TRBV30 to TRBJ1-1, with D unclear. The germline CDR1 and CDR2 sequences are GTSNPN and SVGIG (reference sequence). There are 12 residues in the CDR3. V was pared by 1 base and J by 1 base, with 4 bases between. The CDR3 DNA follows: TGTGCCTGGAGTGCAGGGAACACTGAAGCTTTCTTT. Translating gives CAWSAGNTEAFF.

The CDR3, as DNA: TGTGCCAGCAGCGCTGGACAGGGTACGCATCAGCCCCAGCATTTT. Residues: CASSAGQGTHQPQHF. The rearrangement joins TRBV9 to TRBJ1-5, with 8 bases identical to TRBD1. CDR3 length: 15 residues. Per the germline V gene, CDR1 is SGDLS and CDR2 is YYNGEE. Trimming removed 3 bases from V and 5 bases from J; junction bases left unmatched: 7.

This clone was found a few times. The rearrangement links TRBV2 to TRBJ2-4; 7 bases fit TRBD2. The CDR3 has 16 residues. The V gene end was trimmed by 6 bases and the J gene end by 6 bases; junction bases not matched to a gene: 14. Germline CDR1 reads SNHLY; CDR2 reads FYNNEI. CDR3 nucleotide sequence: TGTGCCAGCAGAGGCTTGGTGTCCGGGGGGTTAAACATTCAGTACTTC. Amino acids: CASRGLVSGGLNIQYF.

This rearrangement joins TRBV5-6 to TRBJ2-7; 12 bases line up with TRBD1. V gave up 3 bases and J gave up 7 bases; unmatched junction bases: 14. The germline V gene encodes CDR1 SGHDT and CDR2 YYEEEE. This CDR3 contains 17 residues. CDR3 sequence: CASSSPGQGAPGYEQYF. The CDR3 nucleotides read TGTGCCAGCAGCTCCCCGGGACAGGGGGCGCCGGGCTATGAGCAGTACTTC. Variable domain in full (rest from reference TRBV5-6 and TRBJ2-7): DAGVTQSPTHLIKTRGQQVTLRCSPKSGHDTVSWYQQALGQGPQFIFQYYEEEERQRGNFPDRFSGHQFPNYSSELNVNALLLGDSALYLCASSSPGQGAPGYEQYFGPGTRLTVT.

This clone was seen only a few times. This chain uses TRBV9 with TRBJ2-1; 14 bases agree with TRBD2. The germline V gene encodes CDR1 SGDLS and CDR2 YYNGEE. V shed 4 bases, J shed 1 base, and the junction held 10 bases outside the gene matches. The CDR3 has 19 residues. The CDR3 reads CASSSTGTSGRASYNEQFF. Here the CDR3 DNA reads TGTGCCAGCAGCTCCACCGGGACTAGCGGGAGAGCGTCCTACAATGAGCAGTTCTTC.

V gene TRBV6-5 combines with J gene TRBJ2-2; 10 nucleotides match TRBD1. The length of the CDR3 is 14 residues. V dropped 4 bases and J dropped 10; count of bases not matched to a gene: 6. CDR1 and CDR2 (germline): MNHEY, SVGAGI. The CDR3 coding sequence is TGTGCCAGCAGTTCCTTGACAGGGGGCATGGAGCTGTTTTTT. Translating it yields CASSSLTGGMELFF.

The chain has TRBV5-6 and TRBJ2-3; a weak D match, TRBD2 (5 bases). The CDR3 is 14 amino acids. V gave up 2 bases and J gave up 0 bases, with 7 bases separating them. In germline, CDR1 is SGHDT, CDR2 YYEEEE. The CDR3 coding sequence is TGTGCCAGCAGCTTCCCTAGCAGCACAGATACGCAGTATTTT. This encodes CASSFPSSTDTQYF.

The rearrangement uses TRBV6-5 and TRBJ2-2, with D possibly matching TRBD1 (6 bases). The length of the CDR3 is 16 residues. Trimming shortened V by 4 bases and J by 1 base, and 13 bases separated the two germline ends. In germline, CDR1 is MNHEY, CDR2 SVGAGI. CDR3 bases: TGTGCCAGCAGTTTCACCGGGACACTGAACACCGGGGAGCTGTTTTTT. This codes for CASSFTGTLNTGELFF.

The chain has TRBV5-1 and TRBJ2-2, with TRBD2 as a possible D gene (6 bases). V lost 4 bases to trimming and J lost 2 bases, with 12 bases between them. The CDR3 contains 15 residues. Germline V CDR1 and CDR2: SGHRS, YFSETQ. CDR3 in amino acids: CASSPGRENTGELFF. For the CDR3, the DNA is TGCGCCAGCAGCCCCGGGCGGGAAAACACCGGGGAGCTGTTTTTT.

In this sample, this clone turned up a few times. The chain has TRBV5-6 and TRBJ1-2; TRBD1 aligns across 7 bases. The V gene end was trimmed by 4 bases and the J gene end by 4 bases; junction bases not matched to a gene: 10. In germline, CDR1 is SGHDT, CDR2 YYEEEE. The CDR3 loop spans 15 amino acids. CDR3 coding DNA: TGTGCCAGCAGCGCCCGACAGGGCAGGGTCTATGGCTACACCTTC. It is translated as CASSARQGRVYGYTF.

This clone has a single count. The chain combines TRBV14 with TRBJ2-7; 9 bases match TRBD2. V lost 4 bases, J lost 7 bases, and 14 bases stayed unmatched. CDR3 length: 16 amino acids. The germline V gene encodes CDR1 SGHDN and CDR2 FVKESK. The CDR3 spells CASSPPYSGSPQEQYF. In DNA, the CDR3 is TGTGCCAGCAGCCCCCCCTATAGCGGGAGTCCCCAAGAGCAGTACTTC. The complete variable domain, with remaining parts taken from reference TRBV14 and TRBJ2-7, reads EAGVTQFPSHSVIEKGQTVTLRCDPISGHDNLYWYRRVMGKEIKFLLHFVKESKQDESGMPNNRFLAERTGGTYSTLKVQPAELEDSGVYFCASSPPYSGSPQEQYFGPGTRLTVT.

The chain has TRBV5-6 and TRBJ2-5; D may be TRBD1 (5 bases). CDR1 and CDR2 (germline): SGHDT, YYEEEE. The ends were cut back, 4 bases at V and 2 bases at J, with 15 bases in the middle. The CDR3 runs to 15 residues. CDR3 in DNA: TGTGCCAGCAGCAGGCAGGGTTTTCGTCAAGAGACCCAGTACTTC. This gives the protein CASSRQGFRQETQYF.

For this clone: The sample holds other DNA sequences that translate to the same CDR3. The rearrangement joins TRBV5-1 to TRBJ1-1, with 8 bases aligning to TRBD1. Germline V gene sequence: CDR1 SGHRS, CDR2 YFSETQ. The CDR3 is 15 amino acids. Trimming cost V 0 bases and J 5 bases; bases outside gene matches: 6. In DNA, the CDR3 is TGCGCCAGCAGCTTGGGACAGGGGAGGCGGACTGAAGCTTTCTTT. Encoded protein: CASSLGQGRRTEAFF.

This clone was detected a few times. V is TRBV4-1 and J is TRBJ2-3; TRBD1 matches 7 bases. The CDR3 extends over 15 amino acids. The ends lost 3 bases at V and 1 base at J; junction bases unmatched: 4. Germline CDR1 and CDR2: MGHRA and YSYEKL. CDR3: CASSHRQGGTDTQYF. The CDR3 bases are TGCGCCAGCAGCCACCGACAGGGTGGCACAGATACGCAGTATTTT.